What follows is one T cell receptor beta chain and its context. As yet, its antigen is unknown. V was pared by 5 bases and J by 3 bases, with 8 bases of the junction left unmatched. In germline, CDR1 is SGHTA, CDR2 FQGTGA. This CDR3 is 15 amino acids long. This sample was included in a study of beta chain features in type 1 diabetes. In the study overall: Across every sample, around 98 million sorted cells were examined in total. Findings and caveats of the study: Shorter TCRB CDR3s, moderately but significantly so, marked every one of the four CD4+ subsets in Type 1 diabetes patients. When VDJ junctions were examined, type 1 diabetes patients showed fewer insertions and more deletions.

As every portion of the isolated RNA was reverse transcribed, the sequencing read expressed TCRB transcripts. Sequencing was performed with immunoSEQ multiplex PCR; in TCRdb, only in-frame clones are kept and a portion is missing. The sample lists some 160,000 clones; around 8.4% were seen once. The chain has TRBV7-3 and TRBJ2-3, with 7 bases identical to TRBD1. The clonotype was recovered from a woman between 18 and 29 years old with type 1 diabetes. Sequencing was carried out using central memory CD4+ T cells from blood. The CDR3 bases are TGTGCCAGCAGCAACCGGGACAGTGGAACAGATACGCAGTATTTT. Amino acid sequence: CASSNRDSGTDTQYF.